The clone carrying this T cell receptor (beta chain) was observed a handful of times. Its antigen is as yet unknown. This sample was included in a study of shared clonotypes between healthy human individuals. Overall study findings and caveats: Relative to memory subsets, naive subsets generally showed larger estimated richness.

Naive CD8 cells lacked CD45RO, underwent positive selection for CCR7 and left out terminally differentiated effector memory CD45RA+ cells. Some clones are missing from TCRdb's copy, which holds only in-frame ones; the method was immunoSEQ multiplex PCR. The sample lists about 2.2 million clones, roughly 95% occurring once. The germline gives CDR1 MDHEN, CDR2 SYDVKM. The J segment lost 4 bases and the V segment lost 2 bases, leaving 5 bases of the junction unmatched. This CDR3 has 16 residues. This sequence originates from a man aged 18 to 29 in good health. Some clones in this sample may be carry-over from other donors' samples. Sequencing input: naive CD8+ T cells from PBMCs. The chain is built from TRBV28 and TRBJ1-5, with TRBD1 matching 10 bases. The CDR3 protein is CASSLAGTGENQPQHF. The CDR3 region has the DNA TGTGCCAGCAGTTTAGCCGGGACAGGGGAGAATCAGCCCCAGCATTTT.